The clone carrying this T cell receptor beta chain came up many times. As yet, its antigen is unknown. CDR3 length equals 13 residues. V was pared by 3 bases and J by 1 base, with 9 bases between. The germline V gene has CDR1 DFQATT and CDR2 SNEGSKA (reference sequence). The sample is drawn from a study of read filtering for tumor transcriptome and immune sequencing. Across the whole study: Among patients, 17 were male and some 15 female, aged about 45 to 85 (mean around 66). Study-wide results and caveats: Even smaller IR-seq throughput identified most shared clonotypes. Sorted CD138-negative bone marrow cells were not purified T cells.

From about 400 ng of RNA, a library with molecular barcoded alpha/delta and beta/gamma adaptors was made. Using its own MiXCR run on the reads, TCRdb lists one record per CDR3 protein. Seen here are around 40,000 distinct CDR3 sequences, approximately 10% observed once, and the top ten hold about 38%. Sequencing was performed on a population of CD138-negative cells sorted from bone marrow. The clonotype was recovered from a donor over 35 with multiple myeloma. This chain links TRBV20-1 with TRBJ2-5; D tentatively reads TRBD1 or TRBD2 (5 bases each). The CDR3 region is CSASKGPQETQYF. CDR3 nucleotide sequence: TGCAGTGCTAGTAAGGGACCCCAAGAGACCCAGTACTTC.